This record looks at one T cell receptor (beta chain) sequence and its context. The sample holds many counts of this clonotype. This clone's antigen is unknown. No qualities accompany the bases; no much larger clone lies one base away. The data stem from a study of glioma-infiltrating T cells (TCRdb year 2016). Regarding the research as a whole: The study sequenced TCR alpha- and beta-chain repertoires from glioma tissue, from non-neoplastic brain tissue and from matched peripheral blood mononuclear cells. Three low-grade glioma patients, several primary glioblastoma patients, and three non-glioma patients who contributed non-neoplastic brain tissue made up the paired cohort. To gauge divergence between tissue and blood T-cell populations, every tissue-infiltrating repertoire was compared against the peripheral blood repertoire from the same patient. Study-wide conclusions, independent of this receptor: The group comparisons were based on small numbers of patients: three non-neoplastic, three low-grade glioma and seven to nine glioblastoma patients. VJ-independent divergence between tissue and blood was below expectation in non-neoplastic patients but above expectation in all gliomas, especially low-grade gliomas. Very few CDR3 sequences were found to be shared between tissue and blood, and this scarcity was attributed to high CDR3 diversity and limited sampling.

The iRepertoire nested amplicon-rescue multiplex PCR (arm-PCR) platform was used to amplify TCR alpha and beta CDR3 regions from RNA. One-step reverse transcription and amplification used roughly 100-400 ng of tissue mRNA or PBMC total RNA as input. After bead purification, a secondary multiplex PCR added Illumina adapters, and libraries were gel-purified between 200 and 400 bp. Libraries carried internal 6-nucleotide barcodes used for demultiplexing. Sequencing of libraries was performed on an Illumina MiSeq with 2x220 or 2x250 nucleotide paired-end reads. As for the original processing: Paired reads were merged using FLASH 1.2.11 and were aligned to the GRCh37 human genome using BWA-MEM, after which TRA and TRB reads were extracted. An IMGT-derived reference of cassette sequences and CDR3 motifs, with pseudogenes included, was used for V and J assignment. Reads were translated in three frames, and productive CDR3s were defined by a C…FGXG motif without stop codons. Unique combinations of V-J cassette pair and CDR3 amino acid sequence were defined as clonotypes. Reads were filtered by Hamming distance, thresholded by each sample's sequence error rate in mapped regions. TCRdb itself trimmed the public reads at Q25 with fastp, ran MiXCR and retained productive beta chains. Every distinct CDR3 protein forms one entry, paired with its most common genes and DNA. TCRdb's processing, not the authors' own work, is the source of the V and J calls. This sample holds around 20,000 distinct CDR3 sequences; about 22% were observed only once. The ten top clones hold around 13% of the sample.

The junction shows trimming of 0 bases on V and 8 bases on J, plus 6 bases between the germline ends. For CDR1 and CDR2, the germline V gene lists MRHNA and SNTAGT. The CDR3 measures 12 amino acids from cysteine to phenylalanine. Only the CDR3 part of the read is kept: 36 bases, read in frame from the first base. The chain was built from TRBV6-4 and TRBJ2-3, with the D gene too uncertain to name. The TCR originated in a human donor with low-grade glioma or glioblastoma, undergoing nonglioma brain surgery, or in good health (not recorded which). Sample: glioma tissue, nonneoplastic brain tissue, or PBMCs (not recorded which). The DNA reads TGTGCCAGCAGTGACTCCTTCGCTACGCAGTATTTT. Its protein reads: CASSDSFATQYF.